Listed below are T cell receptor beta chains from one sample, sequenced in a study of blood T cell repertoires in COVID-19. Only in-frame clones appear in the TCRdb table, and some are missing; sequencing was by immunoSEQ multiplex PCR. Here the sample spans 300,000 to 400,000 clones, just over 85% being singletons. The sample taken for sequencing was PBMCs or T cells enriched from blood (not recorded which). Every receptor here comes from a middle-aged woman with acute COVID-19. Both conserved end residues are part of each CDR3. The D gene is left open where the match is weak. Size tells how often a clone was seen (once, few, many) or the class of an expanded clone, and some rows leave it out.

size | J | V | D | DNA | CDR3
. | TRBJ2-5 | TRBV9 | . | TGTGCCAGCAGCGCACTGGTCGGTAACCAAGAGACCCAGTACTTC | CASSALVGNQETQYF
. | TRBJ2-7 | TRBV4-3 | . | TGCGCCAGCAGCCAAGAGGCTTTGACTAACTACGAGCAGTACTTC | CASSQEALTNYEQYF
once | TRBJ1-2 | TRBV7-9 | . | TGTGCCAGCACCTGGGAGGGAGACTATGGCTACACCTTC | CASTWEGDYGYTF
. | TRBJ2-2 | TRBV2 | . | TGTGCCAGCAGCCACAGGGCGAACACCGGGGAGCTGTTTTTT | CASSHRANTGELFF
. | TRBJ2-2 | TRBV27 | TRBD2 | TGTGCCAGCGGGTTCCGACTAGCGGGAGCCCCCGGGGAGCTGTTTTTT | CASGFRLAGAPGELFF
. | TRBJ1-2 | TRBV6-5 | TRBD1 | TGTGCCAGCAGGCCCGGGACAGTCGGCGGCTACACCTTC | CASRPGTVGGYTF
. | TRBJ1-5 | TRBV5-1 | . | TGCGCCAGCAGCTTGGCCGGGGATAGCAATCAGCCCCAGCATTTT | CASSLAGDSNQPQHF
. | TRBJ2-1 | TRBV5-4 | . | TGTGCCAGCAGCTCCCAAACAGGCCTTGCCTACAATGAGCAGTTCTTC | CASSSQTGLAYNEQFF
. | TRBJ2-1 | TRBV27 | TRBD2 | TGTGCCAGCAGTCCCCGACCGCCGGGACTAGCGGCTCTCTCCTACAATGAGCAGTTCTTC | CASSPRPPGLAALSYNEQFF
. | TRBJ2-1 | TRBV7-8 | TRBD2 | TGTGCCAGCAGCTTAGCTAGCGGGAGGTACAATGAGCAGTTCTTC | CASSLASGRYNEQFF
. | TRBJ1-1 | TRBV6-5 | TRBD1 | TGTGCCAGCCTGAGGGACAGAAACACTGAAGCTTTCTTT | CASLRDRNTEAFF
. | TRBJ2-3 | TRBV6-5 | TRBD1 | TGTGCCAGTGGAATTACAGGGGCCATAGATACGCAGTATTTT | CASGITGAIDTQYF
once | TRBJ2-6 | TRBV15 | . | TGTGCCACCAGCAGAGATCGGGTGACTGGGGCCAACGTCCTGACTTTC | CATSRDRVTGANVLTF
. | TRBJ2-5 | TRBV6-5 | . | TGTGCCAGCAGCCGACTAGGTCCAAAGGAGACCCAGTACTTC | CASSRLGPKETQYF
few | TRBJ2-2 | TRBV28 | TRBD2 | TGTGCCAGCAGCTCCCCGGGAGGGGTCGGGGAGCTGTTTTTT | CASSSPGGVGELFF
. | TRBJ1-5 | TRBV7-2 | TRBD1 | TGTGCCAGCAGCTTAGTGGGGTCGACAGGGGGAGGTCAGCCCCAGCATTTT | CASSLVGSTGGGQPQHF
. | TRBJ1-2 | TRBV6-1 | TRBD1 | TGTGCCAGCAGTGAAAGTGTTAGGGGACAGCGGGATGGCTACACCTTC | CASSESVRGQRDGYTF
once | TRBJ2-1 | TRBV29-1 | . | TGCAGCGTTGCCCGGATGGGCAAGGGCCACCAGTTGAACAGGCACAATGAGCAGTTCTTC | CSVARMGKGHQLNRHNEQFF
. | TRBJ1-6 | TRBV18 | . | TGTGCCAGCTCACAGGAGGGCTTTACACCCCTCCACTTT | CASSQEGFTPLHF
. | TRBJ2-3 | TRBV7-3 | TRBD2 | TGTGCCAGCAGCTCAAGCGGGAGAGGCACAGATACGCAGTATTTT | CASSSSGRGTDTQYF